A single sample is the source of the 27 T cell receptor beta chains below, sequenced in a study of blood T cells in healthy people across ages. A second PCR, run for about 6 to 11 cycles, used a sample-barcoded 5' primer plus a J-beta primer mix. Each CDR3 protein is one row after TCRdb ran MiXCR on the 5' RACE reads. The sample includes fewer than 2 million distinct CDR3 sequences, around 40% of them seen just once. Sequencing was done on a sample of blood. Every receptor here comes from a human donor in good health.

The genes are TRBV7-2 and TRBJ2-1; D is possibly TRBD1 (6 bases). Trimming stripped 3 bases from V and 13 bases from J, with 22 bases between. From germline, CDR1 is SGHTA and CDR2 FQGNSA. This CDR3 comprises 15 residues. The CDR3 loop is CASSFSWGPKETQFF. The CDR3 DNA follows: TGTGCCAGCAGCTTCTCATGGGGGCCGAAAGAGACCCAGTTCTTC.

In this sample, this clonotype turned up a few times. The chain employs TRBV3-1 and TRBJ1-2, with D tentatively TRBD1 (6 bases). Germline values: CDR1 LGHDT, CDR2 YNNKEL (reference sequence). The CDR3 length is 15 residues. V was clipped by 3 bases and J by 5 bases, with 16 bases between them. In DNA, the CDR3 is TGTGCCAGCAGCCATGGATCAGGGCAGGGGTATGGCTACACCTTC. Amino acids: CASSHGSGQGYGYTF. Full variable domain (missing parts from reference TRBV3-1 and TRBJ1-2): DTAVSQTPKYLVTQMGNDKSIKCEQNLGHDTMYWYKQDSKKFLKIMFSYNNKELIINETVPNRFSPKSPDKAHLNLHINSLELGDSAVYFCASSHGSGQGYGYTFGSGTRLTVV.

This clonotype appeared a few times. The chain carries TRBV12-5 and TRBJ2-1; 7 bases are a match to TRBD1. Germline trimming cut 1 base from V and 0 bases from J; bases unmatched to any gene: 6. Germline values: CDR1 LGHNT, CDR2 FRNRAP. The CDR3 runs to 17 residues. The CDR3 DNA reads as TGTGCTAGTGGTTTGGGACAGGGAGTTTACTCCTACAATGAGCAGTTCTTC. Its protein is CASGLGQGVYSYNEQFF. The full variable domain, its missing parts supplied by reference TRBV12-5 and TRBJ2-1, is DARVTQTPRHKVTEMGQEVTMRCQPILGHNTVFWYRQTMMQGLELLAYFRNRAPLDDSGMPKDRFSAEMPDATLATLKIQPSEPRDSAVYFCASGLGQGVYSYNEQFFGPGTRLTVL.

The rearrangement links TRBV5-1 to TRBJ2-7, with 7 positions matching TRBD1. The germline V gene encodes CDR1 SGHRS and CDR2 YFSETQ. This CDR3 is built from 18 residues. V lost 2 bases and J lost 0; bases outside the gene matches: 14. CDR3: CASSLKGQDPLSSYEQYF. The CDR3 nucleotides are TGCGCCAGCAGCTTAAAAGGACAGGACCCTTTGAGCTCCTACGAGCAGTACTTC.

The chain has TRBV28 and TRBJ2-4; tentatively, D is TRBD2 (6 bases). The J call may be in error: the DNA end matches TRBJ2-7 better. In germline, CDR1 is MDHEN, CDR2 SYDVKM. This CDR3 has 15 amino acids. The CDR3 spells CASQNIGGLTYEQYF. As DNA, the CDR3 is TGTGCCAGCCAGAATATTGGGGGACTGACGTACGAGCAGTACTTC.

The chain recombines TRBV6-6 with TRBJ1-6; perhaps TRBD1 as D (6 bases). The CDR3 covers 17 residues. Trimming shortened V by 2 bases and J by 5 bases, and 16 bases separated the two germline ends. CDR1 and CDR2 (germline): MNHNY, SVGAGI (reference sequence). CDR3 loop: CASSYRGESTHNSPLHF. Here the CDR3 DNA reads TGTGCCAGCAGTTACAGGGGGGAGTCCACCCATAATTCACCCCTCCACTTT.

This clonotype was detected once. This chain joins TRBV29-1 and TRBJ1-1, with D unresolved. Trimming stripped 6 bases from V and 4 bases from J, with 15 bases between. CDR1 SQVTM and CDR2 ANQGSEA come from the germline V gene. The CDR3 spans 13 residues. The CDR3 region is CSVIGLLFTEAFF. The DNA of the CDR3 is TGCAGCGTCATAGGGCTTCTTTTCACTGAAGCTTTCTTT.

Comments on this clonotype: A much larger clone differs from this one at a single base, so this may be a read error. This chain links TRBV7-2 with TRBJ2-7; perhaps TRBD1 as D (5 bases). This CDR3 contains 12 residues. Germline V gene sequence: CDR1 SGHTA, CDR2 FQGNSA. CDR3 sequence reads: CVSSYDSYEQYF. The CDR3 DNA reads as TGTGTCAGCAGCTACGACAGCTACGAGCAGTACTTC.

V gene TRBV5-1 combines with J gene TRBJ2-1; D might be TRBD2 (6 bases). Per germline, CDR1 SGHRS and CDR2 YFSETQ. V lost 4 bases to trimming and J lost 6 bases, with 17 bases between them. The CDR3 extends over 15 amino acids. The CDR3 protein is CASSLRLGHGNEQFF. Written as DNA, the CDR3 is TGCGCCAGCAGCCTGAGACTAGGTCACGGCAATGAGCAGTTCTTC.

Concerning this clonotype itself: At one end, the junction sequence differs from germline, possibly due to a read error. This chain uses TRBV27 with TRBJ1-6; 8 nucleotides line up with TRBD1. This CDR3 is built from 22 residues. In germline, CDR1 is MNHEY, CDR2 SMNVEV (reference sequence). CDR3 region: CASRDRGFSHLLPSSYNSPHHF. The CDR3 nucleotides read TGTGCCAGCAGAGACAGGGGCTTCAGCCATCTATTGCCAAGCTCCTATAATTCACCCCACCACTTT.

V usage is TRBV27 and J usage is TRBJ2-1; D possibly uses TRBD1 or TRBD2 (6 bases each). The germline V and J ends were trimmed by 3 bases and 8 bases, with 17 bases remaining between them. The V gene's germline CDR1 is MNHEY and CDR2 SMNVEV (reference sequence). The CDR3 has 15 amino acids. CDR3 protein: CASSFGGLILDEQFF. The CDR3, as DNA: TGTGCCAGCAGTTTTGGGGGGCTGATTTTGGATGAGCAGTTCTTC.

The chain links TRBV20-1 to TRBJ1-4; D uncertain. Germline-derived CDR1 and CDR2 are DFQATT and SNEGSKA (reference sequence). Trimming took 0 bases from V and 0 from J, leaving 11 bases between them. The CDR3 has 16 residues. The CDR3 is CSARDGSSTTNEKLFF. The CDR3 DNA sequence: TGCAGTGCTAGAGATGGGTCCTCGACAACTAATGAAAAACTGTTTTTT.

This clonotype was counted only a few times. The chain combines TRBV4-1 with TRBJ2-1; maybe TRBD2 (6 bases). The CDR3 totals 15 residues. Germline CDR1 and CDR2: MGHRA and YSYEKL. Trimming took off 2 bases at V and 3 bases at J, with 11 bases between the two ends. This CDR3 reads CASSQWQGGYNEQFF. DNA for the CDR3: TGCGCCAGCAGCCAATGGCAGGGAGGCTACAATGAGCAGTTCTTC.

This clonotype was seen only a few times. The V gene is TRBV7-2, the J gene TRBJ1-2; D remains unclear. This CDR3 comprises 14 residues. With 2 bases removed from V and 2 bases from J, the gap between germline ends came to 9 bases. Germline CDR1 SGHTA, CDR2 FQGNSA. The CDR3 bases are TGTGCCAGCAGCTTATCTGACGGGAACTATGGCTACACCTTC. Amino acid sequence: CASSLSDGNYGYTF.

This chain links TRBV20-1 with TRBJ2-7; TRBD1 matches at 7 bases. CDR1 and CDR2 (germline): DFQATT, SNEGSKA (reference sequence). This CDR3 has 12 residues. J was trimmed by 6 bases and V by 3 bases; bases with no gene match: 5. DNA of the CDR3: TGCAGTGCTAGGGAAGGGGGCGGCGAGCAGTACTTC. It is translated as CSAREGGGEQYF.

V is TRBV6-1 and J is TRBJ2-1; D is possibly TRBD1 (5 bases). The V gene lost 6 bases and the J gene lost 10 bases, with 13 bases spanning the gap. The CDR3 sequence is 12 residues long. Germline V gene lookup returns CDR1 MNHNS and CDR2 SASEGT. Here the CDR3 reads CASRPAGQEQFF. In nucleotides, the CDR3 is TGTGCCAGCAGACCCGCAGGACAAGAGCAGTTCTTC.

Here the CDR3 DNA reads TGCGCCAGCAGCCCGGGACAGGGTCAGCCTGAAGCTTTCTTT. As protein: CASSPGQGQPEAFF. The chain joins TRBV5-1 to TRBJ1-1; the match to TRBD1 covers 9 bases. CDR1 SGHRS and CDR2 YFSETQ come from the germline V gene. J gave up 6 bases and V 4 bases, and 7 bases lay outside the gene matches. The CDR3 runs to 14 residues.

The sample holds many counts of this clonotype. The J gene is TRBJ2-5, the V gene TRBV4-3; possibly TRBD2 for D (5 bases). The V gene's germline CDR1 is LGHNA and CDR2 YSLEER. V shed 3 bases and J shed 5 bases, with 25 bases lying between them. CDR3 length: 18 residues. The chain's CDR3 is CASSQLHGGEGTSETQYF. CDR3 bases: TGCGCCAGCAGCCAGCTCCATGGCGGCGAGGGAACCTCGGAGACCCAGTACTTC.

The gene calls are TRBV15 and TRBJ2-2; D is tentatively TRBD1 or TRBD2 (5 bases each). CDR3 length: 14 residues. CDR1 is LNHNV and CDR2 is YYDKDF in the germline V gene (reference sequence). V gave up 9 bases and J gave up 2 bases, with 13 bases separating them. The CDR3 is CATTGTDNTGELFF. CDR3 DNA sequence: TGTGCCACTACGGGGACGGATAACACCGGGGAGCTGTTTTTT.

V gene TRBV7-9 combines with J gene TRBJ2-3, with 8 bases identical to TRBD2. Germline loops: CDR1 SEHNR, CDR2 FQNEAQ (reference sequence). The CDR3 spans 19 residues. V shed 4 bases and J 3 bases; nucleotides not matched to a gene: 18. The chain's CDR3 is CASSSNPTETSVFTDTQYF. The DNA for the CDR3 is TGTGCCAGCAGCTCCAACCCCACCGAGACTAGCGTTTTTACAGATACGCAGTATTTT.

The V and J genes are TRBV5-1 and TRBJ1-2, with TRBD1 matching over 7 bases. Trimming cost V 7 bases and J 3 bases; bases outside gene matches: 30. CDR1 is SGHRS, CDR2 YFSETQ, per germline. The CDR3 sequence is 21 residues long. This CDR3 reads CASSHSSWLPGTVISYYGYTF. In nucleotides, the CDR3 is TGCGCCAGCTCCCACTCCTCTTGGCTTCCCGGGACAGTTATCTCGTACTATGGCTACACCTTC.

V and J are TRBV5-1 and TRBJ2-5; D remains unclear. The DNA end is a closer match to TRBJ2-7, so the J assignment may be wrong. Germline V gene data show CDR1 as SGHRS and CDR2 as YFSETQ. The CDR3 runs 12 residues. CDR3 loop: CASMDGAYEQYF. DNA for the CDR3: TGCGCCAGCATGGACGGCGCCTACGAGCAGTACTTC.

Notes on this clonotype: The germline gene is not matched at one end of the junction; a read error may be the cause. V and J are TRBV7-3 and TRBJ2-1, with D hard to call. Per germline, CDR1 SGHTA and CDR2 FQGTGA. This CDR3 contains 15 residues. CDR3 DNA sequence: TGTGCCAGCAGCTTAGGGGTTTCCCATTACAACGAGCAGTTCTTC. Its protein is CASSLGVSHYNEQFF.

For this clonotype: The germline gene is not matched at one end of the junction; a read error may be the cause. The chain combines TRBV4-2 with TRBJ2-3, with 8 bases aligning to TRBD1. The CDR3 covers 17 residues. Germline V gene sequence: CDR1 LGHNA, CDR2 YNFKEQ. CDR3 DNA: TGTGCCGGCAGCCCTACCGACAGGGGAGGAGGCACAGATACGCAGTATTTT. Amino acid sequence: CAGSPTDRGGGTDTQYF.

The chain carries TRBV25-1 and TRBJ2-6; D unclear. V was shortened by 2 bases and J by 0 bases, with 8 bases between the two germline ends. CDR1 is MGHDK and CDR2 is SYGVNS in the germline V gene. This CDR3 has 16 residues. The CDR3 sequence is CASSEGDISGANVLTF. The CDR3 DNA follows: TGTGCCAGCAGTGAAGGCGACATCTCTGGGGCCAACGTCCTGACTTTC.

The CDR3 region is CASSLQYHEQFF. CDR3 nucleotides: TGTGCCAGCAGTCTCCAGTACCATGAGCAGTTCTTC. This rearrangement joins TRBV7-8 to TRBJ2-1; D is unclear. The germline V gene has CDR1 SGHVS and CDR2 FQNEAQ. V lost 6 bases to trimming and J lost 8 bases, with 11 bases between them. The CDR3 is 12 amino acids.

There are a few counts of this clonotype. The V gene is TRBV7-2, the J gene TRBJ2-3; D might be TRBD2 (5 bases). Germline values: CDR1 SGHTA, CDR2 FQGNSA. The ends were cut back, 1 base at V and 5 bases at J, with 10 bases in the middle. CDR3 length: 14 amino acids. The CDR3 region has the DNA TGTGCCAGCAGCTTAGTATGGGAGTTAGATACGCAGTATTTT. It encodes CASSLVWELDTQYF.